This T cell receptor (beta chain) was captured in a study of blood T cell repertoires in COVID-19. Assay used: immunoSEQ multiplex PCR; TCRdb lists only in-frame clones, some missing. The sample records 150,000 to 200,000 clones, approximately 80% being singletons. The CDR3 totals 18 residues. Unmatched junction bases numbered 21, after V lost 8 bases and J lost 7 bases. The germline gives CDR1 LNHNV, CDR2 YYDKDF (reference sequence). Sequenced input: peripheral blood. V gene TRBV15 combines with J gene TRBJ2-1, with TRBD2 matching over 9 bases. This clonotype originated in a human donor in a cohort sampled during active COVID-19. CDR3 nucleotides: TGTGCCACCGGGCGGGGGGGTGGACTAGCGCCCAGGGGGAATGAGCAGTTCTTC. This translates into CATGRGGGLAPRGNEQFF.